Below, 15 T cell receptor beta chains from the same sample are listed, as sequenced in a study of early T cells in non-severe SARS-CoV-2 infection. In TCRdb, the 5' RACE reads were re-called with MiXCR into one record per CDR3 protein. The data show tens of thousands of distinct CDR3 sequences, over 7.5% seen once. The sequenced sample was whole blood. These receptors all stem from an adult who was a healthcare worker with PCR-confirmed SARS-CoV-2 infection or an uninfected control (not recorded which).

This chain joins TRBV11-1 and TRBJ2-1, with D tentatively TRBD1 (6 bases). The CDR3 covers 14 residues. Germline CDR1 and CDR2: SGHAT and FQDESV (reference sequence). V lost 5 bases and J 8 bases, leaving 16 bases between the germline ends. CDR3 DNA sequence: TGTGCCAGCAGCCCGGACAGAGTGGCCGATGAGCAGTTCTTC. Encoded protein: CASSPDRVADEQFF.

This clonotype was counted between two and nine times. The V and J genes are TRBV27 and TRBJ2-7; 7 bases line up with TRBD1. This CDR3 is 15 amino acids long. CDR1 is MNHEY, CDR2 SMNVEV, per germline (reference sequence). The J segment lost 9 bases and the V segment lost 6 bases, leaving 17 bases of the junction unmatched. The CDR3 DNA is TGTGCCAGCAGCCTGATAACAGGGGTGGATTCGTGGCAGTACTTC. This codes for CASSLITGVDSWQYF.

The rearrangement links TRBV7-2 to TRBJ2-5; D might be TRBD1 or TRBD2, each matching 5 bases. The germline gives CDR1 SGHTA, CDR2 FQGNSA. The CDR3 spans 15 residues. The germline V and J ends were trimmed by 3 bases and 5 bases, with 16 bases remaining between them. The CDR3 region is CASSLGDRWGETQYF. In nucleotides, the CDR3 is TGTGCCAGCAGCTTGGGGGACCGCTGGGGGGAGACCCAGTACTTC.

This clonotype was counted at least ten times. The chain joins TRBV18 to TRBJ1-1; unclear D gene. Germline CDR1 is KGHSH and CDR2 is LQKENI. There are 13 residues in the CDR3. V gave up 6 bases and J gave up 5 bases, with 13 bases separating them. The CDR3 sequence: CASSPQGSTEAFF. The DNA for the CDR3 is TGTGCCAGCTCCCCCCAAGGTTCAACTGAAGCTTTCTTT. The whole variable domain, remainder taken from reference TRBV18 and TRBJ1-1, is NAGVMQNPRHLVRRRGQEARLRCSPMKGHSHVYWYRQLPEEGLKFMVYLQKENIIDESGMPKERFSAEFPKEGPSILRIQQVVRGDSAAYFCASSPQGSTEAFFGQGTRLTVV.

This clonotype was counted between two and nine times. The rearrangement uses TRBV12-3 or TRBV12-4 and TRBJ1-4, with D unclear. V was trimmed by 5 bases and J by 8 bases, leaving 15 bases between them. The CDR3 runs 14 residues. The CDR3 DNA sequence: TGTGCCAGCAGTGCTGACCTTACCGGGGAAAAACTGTTTTTT. Amino acid sequence: CASSADLTGEKLFF.

This clonotype was seen many times. V is TRBV11-3 and J is TRBJ2-1; D is undetermined. V lost 1 base and J lost 6, with 7 bases in between. The CDR3 covers 13 residues. Germline V gene lookup returns CDR1 SGHNT and CDR2 YENEEA. CDR3 sequence: CASSLGRLNEQFF. CDR3 nucleotide sequence: TGTGCCAGCAGCTTAGGCCGACTCAATGAGCAGTTCTTC.

This chain connects TRBV29-1 to TRBJ2-5; 7 bases fit TRBD1. The CDR3 is made up of 14 amino acids. Germline V CDR1 and CDR2: SQVTM, ANQGSEA. The V and J ends lost 5 bases and 5 bases, in that order; junction bases with no gene match: 11. The chain's CDR3 is CSVSETGLSETQYF. The CDR3 nucleotides read TGCAGCGTTAGTGAGACAGGGCTCTCGGAGACCCAGTACTTC. The variable domain in full, with the rest retrieved from reference TRBV29-1 and TRBJ2-5, is SAVISQKPSRDICQRGTSLTIQCQVDSQVTMMFWYRQQPGQSLTLIATANQGSEATYESGFVIDKFPISRPNLTFSTLTVSNMSPEDSSIYLCSVSETGLSETQYFGPGTRLLVL.

This clonotype was recorded many times. This chain links TRBV6-5 with TRBJ2-5, with 12 bases matching TRBD1. Germline CDR1 is MNHEY and CDR2 is SVGAGI. With V trimmed by 0 bases and J by 4 bases, 3 bases remained unmatched. The CDR3 is 16 amino acids. The CDR3 coding sequence is TGTGCCAGCAGTTACTCGTGGGACAGGGGGCCAGAGACCCAGTACTTC. This codes for CASSYSWDRGPETQYF.

V and J are TRBV20-1 and TRBJ2-5, with D perhaps TRBD2 (6 bases). Germline V lookup: CDR1 DFQATT, CDR2 SNEGSKA (reference sequence). This CDR3 has 13 amino acids. The germline V and J ends were trimmed by 5 bases and 5 bases, with 15 bases remaining between them. Here the CDR3 reads CSARGAGYETQYF. In DNA form, the CDR3 reads TGCAGTGCTCGGGGCGCGGGATACGAGACCCAGTACTTC.

This clonotype was observed many times. The rearrangement joins TRBV5-1 to TRBJ2-1; possibly TRBD1 for D (5 bases). V was shortened by 0 bases and J by 0 bases, with 7 bases between the two germline ends. The CDR3 extends over 15 amino acids. CDR1 and CDR2 from the germline V gene are SGHRS and YFSETQ. The CDR3 spells CASSLAGRSYNEQFF. Here the CDR3 DNA reads TGCGCCAGCAGCTTGGCAGGGCGCTCCTACAATGAGCAGTTCTTC.

In its sample, this clonotype was seen many times. The chain is built from TRBV12-3 or TRBV12-4 and TRBJ2-1; D gene uncertain. V shed 6 bases and J shed 6 bases, with 27 bases lying between them. The CDR3 is made up of 18 amino acids. The CDR3 reads CASRPGPAVAAPGNEQFF. CDR3 DNA sequence: TGTGCCAGCAGGCCCGGTCCCGCCGTGGCAGCTCCGGGCAATGAGCAGTTCTTC.

This clonotype was counted at least ten times. The CDR3: CASSRDLTDDTQYF. CDR3 bases: TGTGCCAGCAGCCGGGACCTTACGGACGATACGCAGTATTTT. The V and J genes are TRBV3-1 and TRBJ2-3; possibly TRBD1 or TRBD2 for D (5 bases each). Germline values: CDR1 LGHDT, CDR2 YNNKEL (reference sequence). CDR3 length: 14 amino acids. The V end was cut by 4 bases, the J end by 6 bases, with 14 bases between.

This chain joins TRBV29-1 and TRBJ2-3; D gene unclear. V was clipped by 3 bases and J by 1 base, with 11 bases between them. CDR3 length: 14 amino acids. The germline CDR1 and CDR2 sequences are SQVTM and ANQGSEA. This chain's CDR3 is CSVDGVAGTDTQYF. The DNA for the CDR3 is TGCAGCGTTGATGGGGTCGCCGGCACAGATACGCAGTATTTT.

This clonotype was recorded many times. The chain combines TRBV15 with TRBJ2-1, with D unclear. The V gene's germline CDR1 is LNHNV and CDR2 YYDKDF (reference sequence). V lost 1 base to trimming and J lost 0 bases, with 10 bases between them. There are 16 residues in the CDR3. CDR3 nucleotides: TGTGCCACCAGCAGAGGGTTTGGCGGCTCCTACAATGAGCAGTTCTTC. Its protein product is CATSRGFGGSYNEQFF.

This clonotype has at least ten counts. This chain joins TRBV6-5 and TRBJ1-5, with 10 bases lining up with TRBD1. Germline CDR1 is MNHEY and CDR2 is SVGAGI. Unmatched junction bases numbered 10, after V lost 8 bases and J lost 6 bases. The length of the CDR3 is 15 residues. CDR3 sequence (DNA): TGTGCCAGCTCACCGGGACAGGGGAGAGGTCAGCCCCAGCATTTT. Translation gives CASSPGQGRGQPQHF.